These T cell receptor beta chains were read from a single sample in a study of T cell responses to AZD1222 COVID-19 vaccine. Measured with immunoSEQ multiplex PCR; TCRdb has only the in-frame clones, and not every one. The top ten hold about 8% of the sample, which has about 110,000 clones, approximately 90% seen once. Sequencing used peripheral blood, obtained 28 days after the second AZD1222 dose. The receptors derive from an adult who received the AZD1222 COVID-19 vaccine. Each CDR3 is given without its conserved first and last residue.

TRBV3-1/TRBV3-2,ASSQLAVRTDTQY
TRBV6-4,ASSDSGGGATDTQY
TRBV11-3,ASSLDPGAAEQF
TRBV7-9,ASSYGWGPLF
TRBV13,ASSVSYEQF
TRBV7-8,ASSPEFTGGSNEQF
TRBV6-1,ASSDRHSNQPQH
TRBV12-3/TRBV12-4,ASSQTGPYEQY
TRBV11-2,ASSLDLGQNYEQY
TRBV5-6,ASSDGLAGGNPYNEQF
TRBV7-5,PVGQEDRITDTQY
TRBV11-2,ASSITSGIAKNIQY
TRBV9,ASSTIPSEKLF
TRBV5-5,ASSLPSGNEQF
TRBV7-6,ASSLDRSNTEAF
TRBV11-2,ASSSLRANEQF
TRBV15,ATSRVRTGAEKLF
TRBV3-1/TRBV3-2,ASSHGRARDQPQH
TRBV29-1,SVTGAEANVLT
TRBV3-1/TRBV3-2,ASSPSASGRAGEQY
TRBV28,ASIGASSYNSPLH
TRBV7-2,ASSLGHPTNSPLH
TRBV28,ASSLGGKNYEQY
TRBV2,ASSLRAQETQY
TRBV7-6,ASSRSSDTEAF
TRBV10-3,AISETSGGYNEQF
TRBV5-5,ASSLGQLYNSPLH
TRBV2,ASSEGFTDTQY
TRBV7-2,ASSPKLAGFAADTQY
TRBV2,ASSEAFNEKLF
TRBV5-4,ASSIGTGFNYGYT
TRBV5-1,ASSLVGTAGELF
TRBV21-1,ASSPQDRTANFFYGYT
TRBV3-1/TRBV3-2,ASSQVQGHYGYT
TRBV5-1,ASSFLAGAQNEQF
TRBV7-2,ASSLDVRGRGGYT
TRBV7-9,ASGQFPGQAF